This T cell receptor beta chain was recorded in a study of regulatory dendritic cells for organ transplantation. CDR1 and CDR2 from the germline V gene are MNHEY and SVGAGI. V gave up 6 bases and J gave up 3 bases, with 6 bases separating them. The CDR3 runs 11 residues. Study-level findings and limits: Memory CD8+ T cells were the most oligoclonal; naive cells were highly diverse.

As regards this clone: Its specificity is unknown.

The protocol was immunoSEQ multiplex PCR, while the TCRdb copy is restricted to in-frame clones and leaves out a portion. Found here are about 29,000 clones, roughly 85% of them singletons; the top ten hold approximately 2.2%. Sequenced sample: memory CD4+ T cells from blood. Subset defined: CD45RO+ memory T cells. The chain carries TRBV6-5 and TRBJ2-7; D is unclear. This TCR derives from a human donor in good health. CDR3 residues: CASSRYYEQYF. CDR3 bases: TGTGCCAGCAGCCGCTACTACGAGCAGTACTTC.